Each of the 20 T cell receptor beta chains below was sequenced from the same sample in a study of cytomegalovirus exposure and HLA in healthy donors. Primers: 60 Vbeta forward and 13 Jbeta reverse. The protocol was immunoSEQ multiplex PCR, while the TCRdb copy is restricted to in-frame clones and leaves out a portion. The sample holds fewer than 200,000 clones, approximately 80% seen once. Sequencing input: PBMCs. The receptors derive from a man aged 25 to 40 in good health and CMV-seropositive.

This clone was recorded only once. CDR3 in DNA: TGTGCCAGCAGCTTGTACAGGGGGCTAGAGACCCAGTACTTC. This sequence encodes CASSLYRGLETQYF. The chain carries TRBV5-6 and TRBJ2-5; the match to TRBD1 covers 9 bases. J lost 4 bases, V lost 1 base, and 2 bases had no gene match. The germline V gene encodes CDR1 SGHDT and CDR2 YYEEEE. This CDR3 spans 14 amino acids.

This clone was picked up a small number of times. The chain employs TRBV30 and TRBJ1-6; a possible D gene is TRBD1 (5 bases). Germline CDR1 and CDR2: GTSNPN and SVGIG (reference sequence). V lost 0 bases and J 3 bases, leaving 9 bases between the germline ends. This CDR3 has 15 amino acids. CDR3 DNA: TGTGCCTGGAGTGTAGGTCAGGGCTATAATTCACCCCTCCACTTT. Translated, it gives CAWSVGQGYNSPLHF.

The chain is built from TRBV7-9 and TRBJ2-7; TRBD1 matches at 8 bases. The CDR3 is 15 residues long. Per the germline V gene, CDR1 is SEHNR and CDR2 is FQNEAQ (reference sequence). J was trimmed by 3 bases and V by 2 bases; bases with no gene match: 6. CDR3 coding DNA: TGTGCCAGCAGCTTAACCGGACAGGGCCTCTACGAGCAGTACTTC. It codes for CASSLTGQGLYEQYF.

This clone came up a few times. This chain connects TRBV19 to TRBJ2-5; 8 nucleotides match TRBD1. The germline V gene has CDR1 LNHDA and CDR2 SQIVND (reference sequence). Trimming took 8 bases from V and 2 from J; bases not matched to a gene: 7. The CDR3 spans 14 residues. The chain's CDR3 is CASAVGQVQETQYF. The DNA of the CDR3 is TGTGCCAGTGCGGTGGGACAGGTGCAAGAGACCCAGTACTTC. Using reference TRBV19 and TRBJ2-5 for the parts outside the CDR3, the full variable domain is DGGITQSPKYLFRKEGQNVTLSCEQNLNHDAMYWYRQDPGQGLRLIYYSQIVNDFQKGDIAEGYSVSREKKESFPLTVTSAQKNPTAFYLCASAVGQVQETQYFGPGTRLLVL.

Comment on this clone: One end of the junction does not line up with germline, which may come from a read error. V usage is TRBV28 and J usage is TRBJ1-4; 12 positions agree with TRBD1. Per the germline V gene, CDR1 is MDHEN and CDR2 is SYDVKM. The length of the CDR3 is 11 residues. This chain's CDR3 is CASSQGQGALF. Here the CDR3 DNA reads TGTGCCAGCAGCCAGGGACAGGGGGCCCTTTTT.

In this sample, this clone turned up a few times. The chain combines TRBV4-2 with TRBJ1-5; D is unclear. CDR1 and CDR2 from the germline V gene are LGHNA and YNFKEQ. The CDR3 runs to 15 residues. The germline V and J ends were trimmed by 5 bases and 4 bases, with 15 bases remaining between them. CDR3 bases: TGTGCCAGCAGCGTCCGTGTACATTCAAATCAGCCCCAGCATTTT. Protein: CASSVRVHSNQPQHF.

In DNA form, the CDR3 reads TGCGCCAGCAGCCAAGATCAGGACCTTTCAGGGGACACCATATATTTT. Translation: CASSQDQDLSGDTIYF. The chain recombines TRBV4-1 with TRBJ1-3, with a possible D match to TRBD1 (6 bases). V was pared by 0 bases and J by 8 bases, with 17 bases between. Germline V gene sequence: CDR1 MGHRA, CDR2 YSYEKL. CDR3 length equals 16 residues.

A few counts support this clone. The chain is built from TRBV6-1 and TRBJ2-7, with 11 bases aligning to TRBD1. Germline assignment: CDR1 MNHNS and CDR2 SASEGT. Losses at the gene ends were 3 bases for V and 6 bases for J; bases not matched to a gene: 4. This CDR3 has 14 amino acids. Here the CDR3 DNA reads TGTGCCAGCAGTGAGCTGGACAGGGGGCGCGAGCAGTACTTC. Amino acids: CASSELDRGREQYF.

The chain combines TRBV7-9 with TRBJ2-5, with 8 bases identical to TRBD2. The CDR3 is made up of 15 amino acids. Losses at the gene ends were 5 bases for V and 2 bases for J; bases not matched to a gene: 7. Germline V lookup: CDR1 SEHNR, CDR2 FQNEAQ (reference sequence). The DNA of the CDR3 is TGTGCCAGCAGCCCCGGAGCGGGGGCACAAGAGACCCAGTACTTC. Its translation: CASSPGAGAQETQYF. Drawing the rest from reference TRBV7-9 and TRBJ2-5, the complete variable domain is DTGVSQNPRHKITKRGQNVTFRCDPISEHNRLYWYRQTLGQGPEFLTYFQNEAQLEKSRLLSDRFSAERPKGSFSTLEIQRTEQGDSAMYLCASSPGAGAQETQYFGPGTRLLVL.

This chain connects TRBV28 to TRBJ1-5, with D possibly matching TRBD1 (6 bases). Germline CDR1 MDHEN, CDR2 SYDVKM. V lost 1 base to trimming and J lost 10 bases, with 14 bases between them. CDR3 size: 14 residues. The CDR3 DNA is TGTGCCAGCAGTTTATTCCTGGACAGTCAACCCCAGCATTTT. This sequence encodes CASSLFLDSQPQHF. The variable domain in full, completed from reference TRBV28 and TRBJ1-5, reads DVKVTQSSRYLVKRTGEKVFLECVQDMDHENMFWYRQDPGLGLRLIYFSYDVKMKEKGDIPEGYSVSREKKERFSLILESASTNQTSMYLCASSLFLDSQPQHFGDGTRLSIL.

The rearrangement links TRBV28 to TRBJ1-1; D is ambiguous. Trimming cost V 3 bases and J 0 bases, with 14 bases left between them. The CDR3 spans 16 residues. Germline CDR1 MDHEN, CDR2 SYDVKM. The CDR3 here is CASSLLAESMNTEAFF. For the CDR3, the DNA is TGTGCCAGCAGTTTGCTAGCGGAGTCCATGAACACTGAAGCTTTCTTT.

The chain combines TRBV28 with TRBJ1-1; a weak D match, TRBD1 (5 bases). CDR1 and CDR2 (germline): MDHEN, SYDVKM. V gave up 4 bases and J gave up 0 bases, with 9 bases separating them. This CDR3 contains 14 residues. CDR3: CASSSPGLNTEAFF. Written as DNA, the CDR3 is TGTGCCAGCAGTTCCCCAGGGTTGAACACTGAAGCTTTCTTT.

This chain uses TRBV5-5 with TRBJ2-3; a possible D gene is TRBD1 (6 bases). The germline gives CDR1 SGHKS, CDR2 YYEKEE (reference sequence). V was shortened by 4 bases and J by 0 bases, with 12 bases between the two germline ends. The CDR3 is 15 residues long. The CDR3 DNA reads TGTGCCAGCAGCCCCGGACAGATTAGCACAGATACGCAGTATTTT. Protein: CASSPGQISTDTQYF.

The V gene is TRBV7-9, the J gene TRBJ2-7; a weak D match, TRBD1 (6 bases). The CDR3 is 14 residues long. Germline CDR1 and CDR2: SEHNR and FQNEAQ (reference sequence). V was pared by 4 bases and J by 0 bases, with 10 bases between. The CDR3: CASSYGGASYEQYF. The CDR3 DNA follows: TGTGCCAGCAGCTATGGGGGCGCCTCCTACGAGCAGTACTTC.

This clone was recorded only once. The chain employs TRBV19 and TRBJ1-2; D call uncertain. The CDR3 loop spans 11 amino acids. V was clipped by 3 bases and J by 8 bases, with 7 bases between them. Germline V lookup: CDR1 LNHDA, CDR2 SQIVND (reference sequence). Here the CDR3 reads CASSILGGYTF. The DNA of the CDR3 is TGTGCCAGTAGTATTCTCGGGGGCTACACCTTC.

The rearrangement uses TRBV4-1 and TRBJ2-1, with D uncertain. CDR1 MGHRA and CDR2 YSYEKL come from the germline V gene. This CDR3 region has 15 residues. Trimming pared 5 bases from V and 9 bases from J, leaving 20 bases between. The CDR3 region is CASSSPGVSRVEQFF. Written as DNA, the CDR3 is TGCGCCAGCAGCTCCCCCGGTGTTAGCCGGGTTGAGCAGTTCTTC.

The rearrangement joins TRBV9 to TRBJ2-1; 10 bases map to TRBD2. Germline trimming cut 5 bases from V and 2 bases from J; bases unmatched to any gene: 7. Germline lookup yields CDR1 SGDLS and CDR2 YYNGEE. This CDR3 region has 16 residues. For the CDR3, the DNA is TGTGCCAGCAGTTACGGTAGCGGGGGGACCTACAATGAGCAGTTCTTC. Its translation is CASSYGSGGTYNEQFF. Full variable domain (outside the CDR3, taken from reference TRBV9 and TRBJ2-1): DSGVTQTPKHLITATGQRVTLRCSPRSGDLSVYWYQQSLDQGLQFLIQYYNGEERAKGNILERFSAQQFPDLHSELNLSSLELGDSALYFCASSYGSGGTYNEQFFGPGTRLTVL.

This clone occurred once. The gene calls are TRBV7-8 and TRBJ2-7; 8 bases fit TRBD2. CDR1 is SGHVS, CDR2 FQNEAQ, per germline. The CDR3 is made up of 15 amino acids. V trimming: 2 bases; J trimming: 2 bases; junction bases outside the gene matches: 5. The CDR3 here is CASSLIAGFAYEQYF. CDR3 DNA: TGTGCCAGCAGCTTAATAGCGGGGTTCGCCTACGAGCAGTACTTC.

The V gene is TRBV9, the J gene TRBJ2-7; 12 bases map to TRBD1. The CDR3 has 15 residues. The trim removed 4 bases at V and 3 bases at J, leaving 5 bases unmatched. Looked up from germline, CDR1 is SGDLS and CDR2 is YYNGEE. The CDR3, as DNA: TGTGCCAGCAGCACCGGGACAGGGGGCATCTACGAGCAGTACTTC. The encoded protein is CASSTGTGGIYEQYF.

The chain uses TRBV28 and TRBJ2-7; 8 nucleotides agree with TRBD1. The junction had 6 bases not matched to a gene; V was cut back by 7 bases and J by 7 bases. Per germline, CDR1 MDHEN and CDR2 SYDVKM. The CDR3 extends over 12 amino acids. The chain's CDR3 is CASTVRGREQYF. In nucleotides, the CDR3 is TGTGCCAGCACCGTCAGGGGGCGGGAGCAGTACTTC.